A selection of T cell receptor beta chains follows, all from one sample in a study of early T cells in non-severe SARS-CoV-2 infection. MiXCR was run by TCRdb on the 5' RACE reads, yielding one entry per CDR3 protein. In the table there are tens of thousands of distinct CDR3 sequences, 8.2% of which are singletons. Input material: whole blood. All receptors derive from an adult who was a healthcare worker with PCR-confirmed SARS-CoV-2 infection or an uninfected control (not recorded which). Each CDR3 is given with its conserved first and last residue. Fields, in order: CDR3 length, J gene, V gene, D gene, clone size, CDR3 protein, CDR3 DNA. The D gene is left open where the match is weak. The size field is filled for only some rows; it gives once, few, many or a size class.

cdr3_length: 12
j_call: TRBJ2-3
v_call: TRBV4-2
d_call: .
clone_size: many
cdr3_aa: CASSLRGDTQYF
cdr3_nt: TGTGCCAGCAGCCTTAGGGGAGATACGCAGTATTTT

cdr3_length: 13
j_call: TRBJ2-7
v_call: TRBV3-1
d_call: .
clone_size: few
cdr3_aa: CASSEGEFYEQYF
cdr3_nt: TGTGCCAGCAGCGAAGGGGAATTCTACGAGCAGTACTTC

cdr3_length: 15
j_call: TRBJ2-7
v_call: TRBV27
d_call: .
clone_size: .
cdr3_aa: CASSSGPVGSYEQYF
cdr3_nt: TGTGCCAGCAGTTCGGGTCCAGTGGGCTCCTACGAGCAGTACTTC

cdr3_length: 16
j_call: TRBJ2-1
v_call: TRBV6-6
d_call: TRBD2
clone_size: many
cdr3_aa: CASSWPSGRAANEQFF
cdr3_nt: TGTGCCAGCAGTTGGCCTAGCGGGAGGGCCGCCAATGAGCAGTTCTTC

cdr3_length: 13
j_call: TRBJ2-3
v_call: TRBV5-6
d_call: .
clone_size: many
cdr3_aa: CASSSTGTDTQYF
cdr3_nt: TGTGCCAGCAGCTCGACAGGCACAGATACGCAGTATTTT

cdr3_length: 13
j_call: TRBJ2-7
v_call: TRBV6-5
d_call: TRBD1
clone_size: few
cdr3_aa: CASSSETGIEQYF
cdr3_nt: TGTGCCAGCAGTTCCGAGACAGGGATCGAGCAGTACTTC

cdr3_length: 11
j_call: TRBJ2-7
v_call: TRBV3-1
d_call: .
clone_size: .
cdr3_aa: CASSQRSEQYF
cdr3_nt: TGTGCCAGCAGCCAAAGGAGCGAGCAGTACTTC

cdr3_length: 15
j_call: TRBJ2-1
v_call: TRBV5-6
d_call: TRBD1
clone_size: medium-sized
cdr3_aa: CASSSAGTADNEQFF
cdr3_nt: TGTGCCAGCAGCTCCGCCGGGACAGCCGACAATGAGCAGTTCTTC

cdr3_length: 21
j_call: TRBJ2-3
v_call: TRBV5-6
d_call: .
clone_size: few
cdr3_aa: CASSLAGSRLSGWGGTDTQYF
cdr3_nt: TGTGCCAGCAGCTTGGCGGGATCTCGCCTCTCGGGGTGGGGAGGCACAGATACGCAGTATTTT

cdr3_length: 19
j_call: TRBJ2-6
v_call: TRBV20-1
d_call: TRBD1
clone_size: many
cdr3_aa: CSAPLNTGTAFSGANVLTF
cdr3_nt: TGCAGTGCGCCGTTAAACACCGGGACAGCATTCTCTGGGGCCAACGTCCTGACTTTC

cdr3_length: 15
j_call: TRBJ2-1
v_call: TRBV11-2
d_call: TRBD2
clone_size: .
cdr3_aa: CASSLAGTNDNEQFF
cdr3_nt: TGTGCCAGCAGCTTAGCCGGGACTAACGACAATGAGCAGTTCTTC

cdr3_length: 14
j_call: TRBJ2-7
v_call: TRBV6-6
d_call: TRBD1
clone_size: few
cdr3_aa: CASSSDEDRDEQYF
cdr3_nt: TGTGCCAGCAGTTCGGACGAGGACAGGGACGAGCAGTACTTC